In this sample, the clone carrying this T cell receptor (beta chain) turned up once. Germline lookup yields CDR1 MNHEY and CDR2 SVGEGT. This CDR3 has 15 residues. V lost 4 bases and J lost 5, with 12 bases in between. The sample belongs to a study of blood T cell repertoires in COVID-19. Sequenced by immunoSEQ multiplex PCR; TCRdb stores in-frame clones only, minus some. The sample carries under 250,000 clones, approximately 80% recorded once. Sequencing used peripheral blood. This sequence joins TRBV6-2 or TRBV6-3 and TRBJ2-6; tentative D call: TRBD1 (6 bases). This TCR derives from a woman between 65 and 79 years old with acute or convalescent COVID-19. The CDR3 region is CASSSTDSRANVLTF. The CDR3 DNA reads as TGTGCCAGCAGTTCTACGGACAGCAGGGCCAACGTCCTGACTTTC.